This T cell receptor (beta chain) was sequenced in a study of T cells in Graves' hyperthyroidism and ophthalmopathy. Looking at the study overall: Peripheral blood collection took place at initial diagnosis, before any treatment. Overall study findings and caveats: Prediction of ophthalmopathy progression came a median around 6 months pre-onset. Blood also held most thyroid clonotypes expanded beyond 0.001.

The CDR3 regions of TCR beta were amplified from RNA transcripts. The TCR CDR3 first-round RT-PCR relied on the HTBI primer set. TCRdb reprocessed the multiplex PCR reads via MiXCR and lists one record per CDR3 protein. The repertoire consists of 550,000 to 600,000 distinct CDR3 sequences, with around 14% occurring once and the leading ten covering roughly 7%. Deletions cut 5 bases from V and 4 bases from J, with 14 bases between. The CDR3 is 14 amino acids. CDR1 and CDR2 (germline): MNHEY, SMNVEV (reference sequence). At least ten counts were recorded for this clonotype. The antigen is unknown. The gene calls are TRBV27 and TRBJ1-1; D is unresolved. Sequenced: blood. The sequence derives from a woman in her late teens or twenties with Graves' ophthalmopathy. The CDR3 here is CASSPKMIGTEAFF. CDR3 in DNA: TGTGCCAGCAGTCCAAAGATGATCGGCACTGAAGCTTTCTTT.